Shown below are 12 T cell receptor beta chains from a single sample sequenced in a study of early T cells in non-severe SARS-CoV-2 infection. TCRdb re-analysed the 5' RACE reads in MiXCR, keeping a single row per CDR3 protein. The sample consists of approximately 79,000 distinct CDR3 sequences, more than 10% of them appearing once. Sequenced input: whole blood. Source of these receptors: an adult who was a healthcare worker with PCR-confirmed SARS-CoV-2 infection or an uninfected control (not recorded which).

The CDR3, as DNA: TGTGCCAGCACCACCCGGAGGGGAGCTTTCTTT. Its translation: CASTTRRGAFF. The chain couples TRBV12-3 or TRBV12-4 to TRBJ1-1, with D possibly TRBD1 on 5 matching bases. Trimming took off 7 bases at V and 10 bases at J, with 13 bases between the two ends. There are 11 residues in the CDR3.

This clonotype was found many times. The chain couples TRBV10-2 to TRBJ2-7, with D hard to call. CDR3 length: 14 residues. V was cut by 8 bases and J by 4 bases, with 18 bases left in between. CDR1 is WSHSY, CDR2 SAAADI, per germline. The CDR3 DNA reads TGCGCCAGCTTCCAGGCAGGTGAAAAGTACGAGCAGTACTTC. It yields the protein CASFQAGEKYEQYF.

The chain carries TRBV10-2 and TRBJ2-7, with D hard to call. With 4 bases removed from V and 2 bases from J, the gap between germline ends came to 6 bases. The CDR3 is made up of 12 amino acids. The germline gives CDR1 WSHSY, CDR2 SAAADI. The CDR3 region is CASSGFTYEQYF. For the CDR3, the DNA is TGCGCCAGCAGTGGTTTCACCTACGAGCAGTACTTC.

Many counts were recorded for this clonotype. This chain connects TRBV5-1 to TRBJ1-1, with 9 bases matching TRBD1. V shed 2 bases, J shed 5 bases, and the junction held 4 bases outside the gene matches. This CDR3 has 14 amino acids. Germline CDR1 is SGHRS and CDR2 is YFSETQ. Written as DNA, the CDR3 is TGCGCCAGCAGCTTCGACAGGGGGTATACTGAAGCTTTCTTT. Protein product: CASSFDRGYTEAFF.

J is TRBJ2-1 and V is TRBV28, with 15 bases that match TRBD2. The V gene end was trimmed by 3 bases and the J gene end by 7 bases; junction bases not matched to a gene: 1. The CDR3 is 15 residues long. In germline, CDR1 is MDHEN, CDR2 SYDVKM. The CDR3 reads CASSFGLAGGNEQFF. For the CDR3, the DNA is TGTGCCAGCAGTTTTGGACTAGCGGGAGGGAATGAGCAGTTCTTC.

The CDR3 protein is CASSPLARSKGLTQYF. DNA for the CDR3: TGTGCCAGCAGCCCGTTGGCTAGGTCGAAGGGTTTGACCCAGTACTTC. This chain joins TRBV14 and TRBJ2-5; no firm D call. V gave up 4 bases and J gave up 7 bases, with 22 bases separating them. The germline V gene has CDR1 SGHDN and CDR2 FVKESK. The CDR3 sequence is 16 residues long.

This clonotype was found many times. V is TRBV18 and J is TRBJ2-3; 9 nucleotides agree with TRBD2. The V gene end was trimmed by 2 bases and the J gene end by 4 bases; junction bases not matched to a gene: 7. Germline V gene lookup returns CDR1 KGHSH and CDR2 LQKENI. This CDR3 contains 16 residues. The CDR3 sequence: CASSPDYLAGADTQYF. Here the CDR3 DNA reads TGTGCCAGCTCACCAGACTACTTAGCGGGAGCAGATACGCAGTATTTT.

This clonotype was picked up many times. This sequence joins TRBV20-1 and TRBJ1-4, with a possible D match to TRBD1 (6 bases). With 6 bases removed from V and 8 bases from J, the gap between germline ends came to 19 bases. Germline CDR1 and CDR2: DFQATT and SNEGSKA (reference sequence). This CDR3 region has 14 residues. CDR3: CSAPDRGQGEKLFF. The CDR3 DNA sequence: TGCAGTGCCCCAGATCGGGGGCAGGGGGAAAAACTGTTTTTT.

The V gene is TRBV28, the J gene TRBJ1-5, with a tentative D call TRBD1 (6 bases). The CDR3 runs 13 residues. The germline gives CDR1 MDHEN, CDR2 SYDVKM. The V and J ends lost 2 bases and 5 bases respectively, with 7 bases between them. The CDR3 loop reads CASSLRGYQPQHF. The CDR3 bases are TGTGCCAGCAGTTTAAGGGGGTATCAGCCCCAGCATTTT.

This rearrangement joins TRBV15 to TRBJ2-2; the match to TRBD1 covers 7 bases. From germline, CDR1 is LNHNV and CDR2 YYDKDF (reference sequence). The CDR3 covers 15 residues. The ends lost 0 bases at V and 5 bases at J; junction bases unmatched: 3. The DNA for the CDR3 is TGTGCCACCAGCAGAGACAGGGGGAATACCGGGGAGCTGTTTTTT. It translates to CATSRDRGNTGELFF. Using reference TRBV15 and TRBJ2-2 for the parts outside the CDR3, the full variable domain is DAMVIQNPRYQVTQFGKPVTLSCSQTLNHNVMYWYQQKSSQAPKLLFHYYDKDFNNEADTPDNFQSRRPNTSFCFLDIRSPGLGDTAMYLCATSRDRGNTGELFFGEGSRLTVL.

V and J are TRBV20-1 and TRBJ2-5; 7 nucleotides align to TRBD1. The CDR3 length is 14 residues. Germline CDR1 DFQATT, CDR2 SNEGSKA (reference sequence). Trimming took 1 base from V and 0 from J; bases not matched to a gene: 2. The CDR3 DNA reads TGCAGTGCTAGAGTCGGACAGGACCAAGAGACCCAGTACTTC. Residues: CSARVGQDQETQYF.

This clonotype was counted many times. The J gene is TRBJ1-1, the V gene TRBV27; D is undetermined. Germline assignment: CDR1 MNHEY and CDR2 SMNVEV (reference sequence). This CDR3 is built from 14 residues. The V end lost 2 bases, the J end lost 0 bases, and 7 bases lay between the germline ends. CDR3 residues: CASSLGRMNTEAFF. In nucleotides, the CDR3 is TGTGCCAGCAGTTTAGGACGGATGAACACTGAAGCTTTCTTT.